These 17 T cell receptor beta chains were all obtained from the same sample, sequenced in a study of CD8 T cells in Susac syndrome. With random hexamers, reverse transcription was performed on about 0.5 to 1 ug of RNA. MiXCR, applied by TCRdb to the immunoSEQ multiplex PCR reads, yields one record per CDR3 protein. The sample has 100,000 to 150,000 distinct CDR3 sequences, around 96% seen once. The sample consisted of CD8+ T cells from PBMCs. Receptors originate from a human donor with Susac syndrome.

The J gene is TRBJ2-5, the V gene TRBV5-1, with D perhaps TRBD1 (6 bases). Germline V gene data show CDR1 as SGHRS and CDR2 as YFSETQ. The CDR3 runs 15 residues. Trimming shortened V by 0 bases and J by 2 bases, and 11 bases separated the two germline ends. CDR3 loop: CASSLAGQLQETQYF. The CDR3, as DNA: TGCGCCAGCAGCTTGGCCGGACAGCTTCAAGAGACCCAGTACTTC.

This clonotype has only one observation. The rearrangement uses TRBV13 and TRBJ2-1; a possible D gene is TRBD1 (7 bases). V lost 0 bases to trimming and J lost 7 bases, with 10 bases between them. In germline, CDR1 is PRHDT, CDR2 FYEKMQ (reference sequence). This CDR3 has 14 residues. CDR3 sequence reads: CASSLGQGGNEQFF. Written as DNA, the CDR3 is TGTGCCAGCAGCTTAGGCCAGGGGGGAAATGAGCAGTTCTTC.

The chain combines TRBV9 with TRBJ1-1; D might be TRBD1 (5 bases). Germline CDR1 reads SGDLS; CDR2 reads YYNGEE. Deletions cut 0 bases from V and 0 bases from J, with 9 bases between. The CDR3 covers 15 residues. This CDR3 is CASSVGGGLNTEAFF. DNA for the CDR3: TGTGCCAGCAGCGTAGGGGGGGGATTGAACACTGAAGCTTTCTTT.

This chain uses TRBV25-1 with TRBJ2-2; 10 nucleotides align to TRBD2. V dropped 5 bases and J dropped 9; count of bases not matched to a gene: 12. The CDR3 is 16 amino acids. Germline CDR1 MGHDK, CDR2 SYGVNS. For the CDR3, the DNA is TGTGCCAGCAGTCGATCGACTAGCGGGCGCCACCGGGAGCTGTTTTTT. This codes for CASSRSTSGRHRELFF.

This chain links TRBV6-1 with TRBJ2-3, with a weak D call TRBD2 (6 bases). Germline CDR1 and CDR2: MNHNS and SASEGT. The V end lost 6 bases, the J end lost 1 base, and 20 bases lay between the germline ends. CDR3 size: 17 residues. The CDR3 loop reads CASRPTDIRRGTDTQYF. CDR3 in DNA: TGTGCCAGCAGGCCAACGGACATCCGGAGGGGCACAGATACGCAGTATTTT.

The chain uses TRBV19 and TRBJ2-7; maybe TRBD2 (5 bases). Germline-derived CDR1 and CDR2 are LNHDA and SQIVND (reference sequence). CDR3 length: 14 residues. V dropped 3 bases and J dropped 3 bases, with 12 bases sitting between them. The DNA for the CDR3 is TGTGCCAGTAGTATGGCCGACGGGGACTACGAGCAGTACTTC. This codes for CASSMADGDYEQYF.

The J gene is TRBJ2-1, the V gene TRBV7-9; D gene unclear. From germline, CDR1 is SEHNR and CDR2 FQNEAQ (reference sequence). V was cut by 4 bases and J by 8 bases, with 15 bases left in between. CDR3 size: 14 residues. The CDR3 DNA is TGTGCCAGCAGCTCTGAGGAAAGATGGTATGAGCAGTTCTTC. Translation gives CASSSEERWYEQFF. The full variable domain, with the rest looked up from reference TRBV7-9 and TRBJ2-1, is DTGVSQNPRHKITKRGQNVTFRCDPISEHNRLYWYRQTLGQGPEFLTYFQNEAQLEKSRLLSDRFSAERPKGSFSTLEIQRTEQGDSAMYLCASSSEERWYEQFFGPGTRLTVL.

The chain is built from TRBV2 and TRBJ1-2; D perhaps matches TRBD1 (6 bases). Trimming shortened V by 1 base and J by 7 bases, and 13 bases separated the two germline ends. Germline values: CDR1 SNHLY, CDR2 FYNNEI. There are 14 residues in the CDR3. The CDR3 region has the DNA TGTGCCAGCAGTGAAGGCCAGGGGAACGGTGGCTACACCTTC. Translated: CASSEGQGNGGYTF.

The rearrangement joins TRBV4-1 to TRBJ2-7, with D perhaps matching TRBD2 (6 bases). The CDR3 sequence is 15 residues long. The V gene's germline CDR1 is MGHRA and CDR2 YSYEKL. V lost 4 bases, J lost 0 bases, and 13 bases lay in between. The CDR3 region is CASSPFAGSSYEQYF. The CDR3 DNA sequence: TGCGCCAGCAGCCCCTTCGCGGGAAGCTCCTACGAGCAGTACTTC.

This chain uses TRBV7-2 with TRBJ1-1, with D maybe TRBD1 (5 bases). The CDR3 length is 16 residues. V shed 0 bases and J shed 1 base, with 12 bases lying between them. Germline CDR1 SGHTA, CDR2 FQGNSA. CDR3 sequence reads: CASSLALDKANTEAFF. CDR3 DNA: TGTGCCAGCAGCTTAGCCCTGGACAAGGCGAACACTGAAGCTTTCTTT.

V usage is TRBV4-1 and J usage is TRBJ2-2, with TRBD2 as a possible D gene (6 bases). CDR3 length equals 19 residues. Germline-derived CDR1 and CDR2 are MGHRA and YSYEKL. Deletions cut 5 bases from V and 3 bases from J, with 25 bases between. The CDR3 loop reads CASSSKISAKWGDTGELFF. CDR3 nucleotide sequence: TGCGCCAGCAGCTCCAAGATTAGCGCTAAATGGGGGGACACCGGGGAGCTGTTTTTT.

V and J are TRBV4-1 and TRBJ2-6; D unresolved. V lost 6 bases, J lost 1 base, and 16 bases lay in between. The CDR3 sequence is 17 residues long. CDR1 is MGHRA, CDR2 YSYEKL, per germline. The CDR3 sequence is CASSVWTDPSGANVLTF. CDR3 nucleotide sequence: TGCGCCAGCAGTGTGTGGACGGACCCGTCTGGGGCCAACGTCCTGACTTTC.

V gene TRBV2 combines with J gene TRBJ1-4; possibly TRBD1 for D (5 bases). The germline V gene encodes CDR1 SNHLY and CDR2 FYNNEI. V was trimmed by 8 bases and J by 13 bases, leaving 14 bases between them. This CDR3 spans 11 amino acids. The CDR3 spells CASQGGFGLFF. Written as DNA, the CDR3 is TGTGCCAGCCAGGGAGGCTTCGGACTGTTTTTT.

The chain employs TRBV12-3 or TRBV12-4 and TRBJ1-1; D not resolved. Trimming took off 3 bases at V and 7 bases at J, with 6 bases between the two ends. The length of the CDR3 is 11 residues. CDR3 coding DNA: TGTGCCAGCAGTTTCGGGGATGAAGCTTTCTTT. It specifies CASSFGDEAFF.

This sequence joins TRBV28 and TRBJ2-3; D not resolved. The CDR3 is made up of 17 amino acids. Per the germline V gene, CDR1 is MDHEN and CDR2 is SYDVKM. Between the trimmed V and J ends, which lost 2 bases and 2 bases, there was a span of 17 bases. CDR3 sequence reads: CASSLEYRAQNTDTQYF. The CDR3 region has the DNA TGTGCCAGCAGTTTAGAGTATCGGGCACAAAACACAGATACGCAGTATTTT.

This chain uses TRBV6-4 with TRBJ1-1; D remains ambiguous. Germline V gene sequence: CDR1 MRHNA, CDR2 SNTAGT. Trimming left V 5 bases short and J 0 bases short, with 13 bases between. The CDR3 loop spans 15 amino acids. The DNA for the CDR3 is TGTGCCAGCAGTTTTTCTGCAGAGATGAACACTGAAGCTTTCTTT. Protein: CASSFSAEMNTEAFF.

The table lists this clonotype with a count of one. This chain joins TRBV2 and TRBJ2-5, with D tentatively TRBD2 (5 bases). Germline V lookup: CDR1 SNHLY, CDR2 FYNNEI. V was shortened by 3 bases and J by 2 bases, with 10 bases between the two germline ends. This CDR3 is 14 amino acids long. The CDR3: CASSEGRIQETQYF. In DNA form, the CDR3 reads TGTGCCAGCAGTGAGGGGAGAATACAAGAGACCCAGTACTTC.